This T cell receptor beta chain was found in a study of beta chain features in type 1 diabetes. Study-wide context: Sorted cells, about 99 million in number, were examined across all samples.

This clone has only a few counts. Germline V gene lookup returns CDR1 WSHSY and CDR2 SAAADI. CDR3 length: 12 residues. V lost 3 bases and J 7 bases, leaving 7 bases between the germline ends. The entirety of the isolated RNA underwent reverse transcription, so expressed TCRB transcripts were sequenced. Using immunoSEQ multiplex PCR, the repertoire was profiled, and TCRdb retains in-frame clones only, with some absent. The profile shows a few hundred thousand clones, approximately 16% of them singletons. The V and J genes are TRBV10-2 and TRBJ2-4; no reliable D call. This clonotype originated in a woman aged 18-35 years in good health. Sequencing was performed on naive CD4+ T cells from blood. The CDR3 nucleotides are TGCGCCAGCAGTGAATCTTTTAACATTCAGTACTTC. This encodes CASSESFNIQYF.